These T cell receptor beta chains were read from a single sample in a study of a mutant IDH1 vaccine in newly diagnosed glioma. Their antigens are not known. This table comes from immunoSEQ multiplex PCR, and its TCRdb copy is limited to in-frame clones, with some not included. The sample lists about 24,000 clones; around 76% were seen once. The sequenced sample was PBMCs, obtained from a glioma patient whose treatment included an IDH1 peptide vaccine. Receptors were obtained from a man aged 40-49 years with glioma. Some clones in this sample may be carry-over from other donors' samples. The CDR3 runs from the conserved cysteine through the conserved F or W. D genes are given only for firm matches. Not every row has a clone size; where given, it reads once, few, many or a size class.

j_gene,v_gene,abundance,d_gene,CDR3nt,CDR3aa
TRBJ1-2,TRBV11-2,.,.,TGTGCCAGCAGCGTTCCAGGGGATTCTAACTATGGCTACACCTTC,CASSVPGDSNYGYTF
TRBJ1-6,TRBV5-1,.,.,TGCGCCAGCAGCTGGGGTTTTGAGGGCAGGGATAATTCACCCCTCCACTTT,CASSWGFEGRDNSPLHF
TRBJ1-1,TRBV5-1,.,.,TGCGCCAGCAGGGTTATCCCTACGAACACTGAAGCTTTCTTT,CASRVIPTNTEAFF
TRBJ2-3,TRBV10-3,once,TRBD1,TGTGCCAGCAGAGAGACAGGGGGAAGGACAGATACGCAGTATTTT,CASRETGGRTDTQYF
TRBJ2-4,TRBV5-1,.,.,TGCGCCAGCAGCTTGGCGGGGACAAAGGGAAACATTCAGTACTTC,CASSLAGTKGNIQYF
TRBJ1-1,TRBV5-1,.,.,TGCGCCAGCAGCTTGGACGGGACCCGAGGTGAAGCTTTCTTT,CASSLDGTRGEAFF
TRBJ1-1,TRBV7-2,once,.,TGTGCCAGCAGCTTACGGGCAAACACTGAAGCTTTCTTT,CASSLRANTEAFF
TRBJ1-1,TRBV6-1,.,.,TGTGCCAGCAGTGAACCCCATCTCACAGGACAACCGAACACTGAAGCTTTCTTT,CASSEPHLTGQPNTEAFF
TRBJ1-2,TRBV7-3,.,.,TGTGCCAGCAGCTCAGGCCTTGGGGTTAACTATGGCTACACCTTC,CASSSGLGVNYGYTF
TRBJ2-2,TRBV11-2,.,.,TGTGCCAGCAGCTTAGGGCGGGGCTTGGGGGCTTTCGGGGAGCTGTTTTTT,CASSLGRGLGAFGELFF
TRBJ2-7,TRBV2,.,.,TGTGCCAGCAGTGGAGTTTTTTCCTACGAGCAGTACTTC,CASSGVFSYEQYF
TRBJ2-4,TRBV29-1,.,TRBD2,TGCAGCGTTGAAGACCGGGGGGTCAAAAACATTCAGTACTTC,CSVEDRGVKNIQYF
TRBJ1-2,TRBV30,few,TRBD1,TGTGCCTGGAGTCCAGGACAGGGTCTGGGCTACACCTTC,CAWSPGQGLGYTF
TRBJ1-1,TRBV18,.,.,TGTGCCAGCTCTCTAGACAACACTGAAGCTTTCTTT,CASSLDNTEAFF
TRBJ2-7,TRBV11-2,.,.,TGTGCCAGCAGCGCTCGCGGCGGCTCGACCTACGAGCAGTACTTC,CASSARGGSTYEQYF
TRBJ2-5,TRBV5-4,.,.,TGTGCCAGCAGCTTGGGCAGTTGGGAGACCCAGTACTTC,CASSLGSWETQYF
TRBJ1-6,TRBV30,few,.,TGTGCCTGGAGTACCGGGACAAGTAATTCACCCCTCCACTTT,CAWSTGTSNSPLHF
TRBJ1-1,TRBV5-1,.,TRBD1,TGCGCCAGCAGCGCAGGACGCGACAGGGCCGCACCGAAAGCTTTCTTT,CASSAGRDRAAPKAFF
TRBJ2-7,TRBV7-2,few,.,TGTGCCAGCGCTCAGACGGACTTCCTGACCTACGAGCAGTACTTC,CASAQTDFLTYEQYF
TRBJ1-1,TRBV10-2,.,TRBD1,TGCGCCAGCAGTGCACGACAGGGACAGAACACTGAAGCTTTCTTT,CASSARQGQNTEAFF
TRBJ1-2,TRBV19,once,TRBD1,TGTGCCAGTAGTCACCGGGACAGGGTGTTAAACTATGGCTACACCTTC,CASSHRDRVLNYGYTF
TRBJ1-4,TRBV2,.,.,TGTGCCAGCAGTGAACTCTCAACTAATGAAAAACTGTTTTTT,CASSELSTNEKLFF